This entry describes one T cell receptor (beta chain). Antigen specificity is unknown. Running of the v3.0 immunoSEQ assay took place at survey level. Profiled with immunoSEQ multiplex PCR; TCRdb holds only in-frame clones, not every one. The table has 7,000 or so clones, roughly 67% seen once. This sample stems from a study of long-term antiretroviral therapy in people with HIV. Findings of the study overall: When set beside controls, HIV repertoires had CDR3 length ranges that were narrower. All blood samples came from the years 2004 to 2017, possibly under older ART regimens.

This receptor was obtained from a man in his forties with HIV. The source was unsorted PBMCs, collected 0.2 years after starting antiretroviral therapy.

The CDR3 nucleotides are TGTGCCAGCAGTTTATCAACCGGAATCGGGGTTAGGAATGGCTACACCTTC. Protein: CASSLSTGIGVRNGYTF. This sequence joins TRBV27 and TRBJ1-2; D unclear. V was clipped by 0 bases and J by 6 bases, with 20 bases between them. Germline V gene lookup returns CDR1 MNHEY and CDR2 SMNVEV (reference sequence). CDR3 size: 17 residues.